Presented here are 14 T cell receptor beta chains from one specimen sequenced in a study of T cell responses to AZD1222 COVID-19 vaccine. Sequencing was performed with immunoSEQ multiplex PCR; in TCRdb, only in-frame clones are kept and a portion is missing. The table lists 150,000 or so clones, around 90% of them singletons, with 1.3% in the top ten. The material was peripheral blood, obtained on day 0 of AZD1222 vaccination. The source is an adult in good health.

V is TRBV5-1 and J is TRBJ2-2; the D gene is possibly TRBD1 (6 bases). This CDR3 region has 14 residues. The V end was cut by 4 bases, the J end by 6 bases, with 13 bases between. CDR1 is SGHRS and CDR2 is YFSETQ in the germline V gene. Written as DNA, the CDR3 is TGCGCCAGCAGCCCAATACAGGGTTCCGGGGAGCTGTTTTTT. This translates into CASSPIQGSGELFF. Filled out from reference TRBV5-1 and TRBJ2-2, the complete variable domain reads KAGVTQTPRYLIKTRGQQVTLSCSPISGHRSVSWYQQTPGQGLQFLFEYFSETQRNKGNFPGRFSGRQFSNSRSEMNVSTLELGDSALYLCASSPIQGSGELFFGEGSRLTVL.

The chain joins TRBV7-9 to TRBJ1-2; D is undetermined. V lost 1 base and J 0 bases, leaving 9 bases between the germline ends. Germline loops: CDR1 SEHNR, CDR2 FQNEAQ (reference sequence). This CDR3 region has 15 residues. The CDR3 here is CASSLDRRSNYGYTF. The CDR3 DNA reads as TGTGCCAGCAGCTTAGACCGGCGATCTAACTATGGCTACACCTTC.

The chain joins TRBV6-6 to TRBJ2-7; 11 bases align to TRBD2. J was trimmed by 2 bases and V by 5 bases; bases with no gene match: 23. This CDR3 contains 21 residues. From germline, CDR1 is MNHNY and CDR2 SVGAGI (reference sequence). In DNA, the CDR3 is TGTGCCAGCAGTCCCATCCGGATCCGGACTAGCGGGCCGAGAACGACCTACGAGCAGTACTTC. Its translation is CASSPIRIRTSGPRTTYEQYF.

This clone was found once. The V and J genes are TRBV5-1 and TRBJ1-3, with D uncertain. Trimming left V 0 bases short and J 0 bases short, with 7 bases between. The CDR3 runs to 15 residues. Germline values: CDR1 SGHRS, CDR2 YFSETQ. CDR3 sequence (DNA): TGCGCCAGCAGCTTGGATTCCCGCTCTGGAAACACCATATATTTT. This sequence encodes CASSLDSRSGNTIYF.

For this clone: The sample contains more than one DNA sequence encoding this CDR3. V is TRBV4-1 and J is TRBJ2-7; TRBD1 aligns across 9 bases. From germline, CDR1 is MGHRA and CDR2 YSYEKL. Trimming at V came to 3 bases and at J to 5 bases, leaving 2 bases not matched to a gene. The CDR3 has 13 amino acids. In DNA form, the CDR3 reads TGCGCCAGCAGCCAGAGGACAGGGGACGAGCAGTACTTC. Translated, it gives CASSQRTGDEQYF.

J is TRBJ1-3 and V is TRBV12-5; D gene uncertain. The CDR3 has 18 amino acids. V lost 0 bases and J lost 0, with 15 bases in between. Germline CDR1 and CDR2: LGHNT and FRNRAP. The CDR3 sequence is CASGLVLGTESSGNTIYF. The CDR3 DNA is TGTGCTAGTGGTTTGGTACTGGGCACCGAGAGCTCTGGAAACACCATATATTTT.

The chain joins TRBV7-2 to TRBJ1-1; D possibly corresponds to TRBD1 (5 bases). The CDR3 length is 12 residues. Trimming took 5 bases from V and 6 from J, leaving 10 bases between them. Germline V gene sequence: CDR1 SGHTA, CDR2 FQGNSA. The CDR3: CASSLIGAEAFF. The CDR3, as DNA: TGTGCCAGCAGCCTAATAGGGGCTGAAGCTTTCTTT.

This clone was counted a single time. The rearrangement joins TRBV3-1 (or the pseudogene TRBV3-2) to TRBJ1-2; 7 bases are a match to TRBD1. Germline V gene lookup returns CDR1 LGHDT and CDR2 YNNKEL (reference sequence). The CDR3 consists of 12 residues. V shed 4 bases and J 8 bases; nucleotides not matched to a gene: 4. CDR3 sequence: CASSPTGRGYTF. The CDR3 DNA is TGTGCCAGCAGCCCGACAGGGAGGGGCTACACCTTC.

The J gene is TRBJ2-7, the V gene TRBV7-3, with no clear D. Germline V CDR1 and CDR2: SGHTA, FQGTGA. This CDR3 region has 15 residues. V lost 0 bases and J lost 2, with 11 bases in between. CDR3 in amino acids: CASSLTPSEAYEQYF. CDR3 in DNA: TGTGCCAGCAGCTTAACCCCCTCGGAAGCCTACGAGCAGTACTTC.

The rearrangement uses TRBV28 and TRBJ2-2; D is unclear. The CDR3 is 16 amino acids. The germline gives CDR1 MDHEN, CDR2 SYDVKM. V lost 6 bases, J lost 0 bases, and 14 bases lay in between. DNA of the CDR3: TGTGCCAGCAGCCGGCCCCCGGATGCGAACACCGGGGAGCTGTTTTTT. This encodes CASSRPPDANTGELFF.

J is TRBJ1-4 and V is TRBV2; D remains ambiguous. The CDR3 loop spans 15 amino acids. Germline V gene sequence: CDR1 SNHLY, CDR2 FYNNEI. The V end lost 6 bases, the J end lost 6 bases, and 17 bases lay between the germline ends. The CDR3 DNA reads as TGTGCCAGCAGATCGACCGGAGGTCGGGATGAAAAACTGTTTTTT. The encoded protein is CASRSTGGRDEKLFF.

This clone was detected once. This chain uses TRBV19 with TRBJ1-2; 8 bases are a match to TRBD1. Germline CDR1 is LNHDA and CDR2 is SQIVND (reference sequence). The CDR3 is 15 amino acids. Trimming took 4 bases from V and 3 from J; bases not matched to a gene: 7. CDR3 residues: CASSTTGEEDYGYTF. The CDR3 region has the DNA TGTGCCAGTAGTACGACAGGGGAGGAGGACTATGGCTACACCTTC.

This rearrangement joins TRBV30 to TRBJ1-1; no reliable D call. Per germline, CDR1 GTSNPN and CDR2 SVGIG (reference sequence). This CDR3 has 12 residues. Trimming took off 4 bases at V and 0 bases at J, with 6 bases between the two ends. Written as DNA, the CDR3 is TGTGCCTGGACTCCCATGAACACTGAAGCTTTCTTT. Translating gives CAWTPMNTEAFF. Looking up the rest from reference TRBV30 and TRBJ1-1 gives the full variable domain: SQTIHQWPATLVQPVGSPLSLECTVEGTSNPNLYWYRQAAGRGLQLLFYSVGIGQISSEVPQNLSASRPQDRQFILSSKKLLLSDSGFYLCAWTPMNTEAFFGQGTRLTVV.

The chain joins TRBV28 to TRBJ2-7, with TRBD1 as a possible D gene (5 bases). CDR1 MDHEN and CDR2 SYDVKM come from the germline V gene. The ends were cut back, 5 bases at V and 7 bases at J, with 18 bases in the middle. This CDR3 is 14 amino acids long. For the CDR3, the DNA is TGTGCCAGCAGTCCTCCCGGACCTGCAGGGGAGCAGTACTTC. This codes for CASSPPGPAGEQYF.